This TCR beta chain was obtained from a study of T cell repertoires in cytomegalovirus infection. Study-level background: Public TCR beta signatures marked donors with CMV infection and the matching HLA. Study-wide results and caveats: HLA-C-restricted CMV-specific TCR beta clonotypes were dominant in the ex vivo response. Summed frequency of public TCR beta families distinguished CMV carriers with the relevant HLA.

TCRdb processed the reads anew with MiXCR; each CDR3 protein has one entry. The sample has approximately 250,000 distinct CDR3 sequences; roughly 12% are singletons. As concerns this clonotype: The antigen remains unidentified.

From germline, CDR1 is DFQATT and CDR2 SNEGSKA (reference sequence). The CDR3 is made up of 16 amino acids. V was cut by 2 bases and J by 5 bases, with 19 bases left in between. The chain carries TRBV20-1 and TRBJ2-1; D unclear. The specimen sequenced was PBMCs. The clonotype comes from a human donor in good health (CMV status not recorded). Some clones in this sample may be carry-over from other donors' samples. Here the CDR3 reads CSARQYTTPPDNEQFF. The CDR3 DNA is TGCAGTGCTAGACAGTACACCACACCACCCGACAATGAGCAGTTCTTC.